These 26 T cell receptor beta chains share one sample of origin, sequenced in a study of T cell responses to AZD1222 COVID-19 vaccine. Data came from immunoSEQ multiplex PCR; TCRdb stores just in-frame clones and leaves some out. Seen here are 90,000 to 150,000 clones, roughly nine tenths observed once, and the top ten hold 4% to 5.5%. Sequences were derived from peripheral blood, sampled on day 0 of AZD1222 vaccination. The source is an adult in good health.

The chain carries TRBV13 and TRBJ2-7; TRBD1 or TRBD2 may be the D gene (6 bases each). The germline gives CDR1 PRHDT, CDR2 FYEKMQ (reference sequence). V was trimmed by 5 bases and J by 3 bases, leaving 20 bases between them. The CDR3 length is 16 residues. CDR3 nucleotide sequence: TGTGCCAGCAGCATTGGGGGGCCAGGGGCCGTCTACGAGCAGTACTTC. Protein: CASSIGGPGAVYEQYF.

CDR3 nucleotides: TGTGCCAGCAGTGAAGTGGAGAGCGAAAGCTACGAGCAGTACTTC. Translating gives CASSEVESESYEQYF. The chain carries TRBV6-1 and TRBJ2-7; D gene uncertain. This CDR3 has 15 amino acids. Trimming took off 1 base at V and 3 bases at J, with 13 bases between the two ends. Germline CDR1 and CDR2: MNHNS and SASEGT.

V and J are TRBV12-3 or TRBV12-4 and TRBJ1-1; a possible D gene is TRBD1 (5 bases). Trimming stripped 6 bases from V and 11 bases from J, with 16 bases between. The CDR3 is 12 residues long. For the CDR3, the DNA is TGTGCCAGCAGGGGGACGGCTGAAGCGGCTTTCTTT. Encoded protein: CASRGTAEAAFF.

The genes are TRBV6-5 and TRBJ2-7, with a tentative D call TRBD2 (6 bases). The V gene lost 2 bases and the J gene lost 2 bases, with 16 bases spanning the gap. CDR3 length: 16 residues. Looked up from germline, CDR1 is MNHEY and CDR2 is SVGAGI. CDR3 loop: CASSYPPGGGTYEQYF. CDR3 bases: TGTGCCAGCAGTTACCCCCCTGGGGGAGGAACCTACGAGCAGTACTTC.

The V gene is TRBV28, the J gene TRBJ1-2; TRBD1 might be the D (5 bases). This CDR3 has 12 residues. From germline, CDR1 is MDHEN and CDR2 SYDVKM. Trimming took off 5 bases at V and 5 bases at J, with 9 bases between the two ends. The CDR3 DNA reads TGTGCCAGCAGTACGACAGTATATGGCTACACCTTC. This gives the protein CASSTTVYGYTF.

The V and J genes are TRBV5-1 and TRBJ2-5; unclear D gene. This CDR3 spans 11 amino acids. The V and J ends lost 5 bases and 3 bases respectively, with 5 bases between them. Germline CDR1 SGHRS, CDR2 YFSETQ. The CDR3 sequence: CASRVEETQYF. As DNA, the CDR3 is TGCGCCAGCAGAGTCGAAGAGACCCAGTACTTC. The full variable domain, rest sourced from reference TRBV5-1 and TRBJ2-5, is KAGVTQTPRYLIKTRGQQVTLSCSPISGHRSVSWYQQTPGQGLQFLFEYFSETQRNKGNFPGRFSGRQFSNSRSEMNVSTLELGDSALYLCASRVEETQYFGPGTRLLVL.

CDR3 loop: CASSQASEVTDTQYF. DNA for the CDR3: TGCGCCAGCAGCCAAGCCTCGGAGGTGACAGATACGCAGTATTTT. The chain recombines TRBV4-1 with TRBJ2-3; the D gene is possibly TRBD2 (5 bases). V lost 1 base, J lost 3 bases, and 11 bases lay in between. The germline gives CDR1 MGHRA, CDR2 YSYEKL. The CDR3 contains 15 residues.

This chain uses TRBV6-2 or TRBV6-3 with TRBJ1-5, with D unresolved. The CDR3 is 13 residues long. V gave up 0 bases and J gave up 5 bases, with 5 bases separating them. Germline values: CDR1 MNHEY, CDR2 SVGEGT. CDR3: CASSYSQHQPQHF. DNA of the CDR3: TGTGCCAGCAGTTACTCACAGCATCAGCCCCAGCATTTT.

The genes are TRBV7-2 and TRBJ1-2; maybe TRBD1 (5 bases). The ends were cut back, 3 bases at V and 4 bases at J, with 12 bases in the middle. The CDR3 covers 14 residues. Germline CDR1 SGHTA, CDR2 FQGNSA. This CDR3 is CASSLGQTLYGYTF. The CDR3 nucleotides are TGTGCCAGCAGCTTGGGGCAGACTCTCTATGGCTACACCTTC.

This clone occurred a few times. V usage is TRBV6-6 and J usage is TRBJ2-7; D might be TRBD1 or TRBD2, each matching 5 bases. CDR1 MNHNY and CDR2 SVGAGI come from the germline V gene (reference sequence). The CDR3 length is 12 residues. Trimming removed 5 bases at V and 7 bases at J, with 12 bases between. DNA for the CDR3: TGTGCCAGCAGTCTAACTAGGGGAGAGCAGTACTTC. Translation: CASSLTRGEQYF.

The rearrangement joins TRBV12-3 or TRBV12-4 to TRBJ2-2; D possibly uses TRBD1 or TRBD2 (5 bases each). V lost 3 bases, J lost 7 bases, and 9 bases lay in between. The CDR3 runs 13 residues. The CDR3 is CASSFFGGGELFF. The DNA of the CDR3 is TGTGCCAGCAGTTTTTTTGGGGGCGGGGAGCTGTTTTTT.

This chain links TRBV29-1 with TRBJ1-4, with unresolved D. Germline V CDR1 and CDR2: SQVTM, ANQGSEA. Trimming left V 6 bases short and J 4 bases short, with 15 bases between. The CDR3 runs to 14 residues. CDR3 amino acids: CSVARRGFNEKLFF. CDR3 sequence (DNA): TGCAGCGTCGCCCGACGCGGTTTTAATGAAAAACTGTTTTTT.

This rearrangement joins TRBV19 to TRBJ1-4; the D gene is possibly TRBD1 (5 bases). Trimming removed 10 bases at V and 8 bases at J, with 23 bases between. CDR3 length: 15 residues. The germline gives CDR1 LNHDA, CDR2 SQIVND (reference sequence). The CDR3 loop reads CATGGSGGYLEKLFF. For the CDR3, the DNA is TGTGCCACCGGCGGATCGGGGGGGTATCTAGAAAAACTGTTTTTT. The variable domain in full, with the rest retrieved from reference TRBV19 and TRBJ1-4, is DGGITQSPKYLFRKEGQNVTLSCEQNLNHDAMYWYRQDPGQGLRLIYYSQIVNDFQKGDIAEGYSVSREKKESFPLTVTSAQKNPTAFYLCATGGSGGYLEKLFFGSGTQLSVL.

This clone appeared once. This chain joins TRBV2 and TRBJ2-7; TRBD1 aligns across 8 bases. The germline V gene encodes CDR1 SNHLY and CDR2 FYNNEI. CDR3 size: 12 residues. J was trimmed by 1 base and V by 10 bases; bases with no gene match: 3. The DNA of the CDR3 is TGTGCCATCCGGACAGGGTCCTACGAGCAGTACTTC. It codes for CAIRTGSYEQYF.

The chain employs TRBV7-2 and TRBJ1-4, with 7 bases matching TRBD1. Germline CDR1 and CDR2: SGHTA and FQGNSA. This CDR3 has 14 amino acids. The V gene end was trimmed by 7 bases and the J gene end by 4 bases; junction bases not matched to a gene: 6. The CDR3 nucleotides read TGTGCCAGCAACGGGGGACAGATTAATGAAAAACTGTTTTTT. Its protein product is CASNGGQINEKLFF. Supplemented by reference TRBV7-2 and TRBJ1-4, the full variable domain reads GAGVSQSPSNKVTEKGKDVELRCDPISGHTALYWYRQSLGQGLEFLIYFQGNSAPDKSGLPSDRFSAERTGGSVSTLTIQRTQQEDSAVYLCASNGGQINEKLFFGSGTQLSVL.

The chain recombines TRBV9 with TRBJ2-7; 12 bases match TRBD2. This CDR3 has 14 amino acids. Germline V gives CDR1 SGDLS, CDR2 YYNGEE. Trimming removed 4 bases from V and 4 bases from J; junction bases left unmatched: 3. The CDR3 protein is CASSLGLAGYEQYF. The DNA of the CDR3 is TGTGCCAGCAGCCTCGGACTAGCGGGGTACGAGCAGTACTTC.

The chain employs TRBV7-2 and TRBJ1-2; 9 positions agree with TRBD1. The V gene's germline CDR1 is SGHTA and CDR2 FQGNSA. CDR3 length: 15 amino acids. The trim removed 1 base at V and 2 bases at J, leaving 2 bases unmatched. The CDR3 reads CASSLEGQGNYGYTF. The CDR3 region has the DNA TGTGCCAGCAGCTTAGAGGGACAGGGCAACTATGGCTACACCTTC.

This chain links TRBV4-1 with TRBJ2-5, with D uncertain. Germline V gene lookup returns CDR1 MGHRA and CDR2 YSYEKL. V was pared by 0 bases and J by 4 bases, with 9 bases between. The CDR3 covers 14 residues. CDR3 loop: CASSQDDPLETQYF. The CDR3 nucleotides read TGCGCCAGCAGCCAAGATGACCCCTTAGAGACCCAGTACTTC.

CDR3 loop: CASGPQGGNTEAFF. In DNA, the CDR3 is TGTGCCAGCGGACCACAGGGGGGAAACACTGAAGCTTTCTTT. The chain uses TRBV2 and TRBJ1-1, with 8 bases fitting TRBD1. The CDR3 is 14 amino acids. Germline V lookup: CDR1 SNHLY, CDR2 FYNNEI. The V and J ends lost 8 bases and 2 bases, in that order; junction bases with no gene match: 7.

The chain is built from TRBV3-1 (or the pseudogene TRBV3-2) and TRBJ1-6; D unresolved. The germline gives CDR1 LGHDT, CDR2 YNNKEL (reference sequence). The CDR3 sequence is 12 residues long. V was trimmed by 4 bases and J by 8 bases, leaving 6 bases between them. CDR3 protein: CASSLLDSPLHF. In DNA, the CDR3 is TGTGCCAGCAGCCTACTGGATTCACCCCTCCACTTT.

The CDR3 sequence is CSALGQGAGYGYTF. In DNA form, the CDR3 reads TGCAGCGCCCTGGGGCAGGGGGCCGGGTATGGCTACACCTTC. The rearrangement joins TRBV29-1 to TRBJ1-2, with TRBD1 matching 8 bases. V gave up 7 bases and J gave up 5 bases; unmatched junction bases: 12. The CDR3 runs 14 residues. The germline gives CDR1 SQVTM, CDR2 ANQGSEA.

This clone was counted once. The chain is built from TRBV27 and TRBJ2-5, with 8 bases identical to TRBD1. The CDR3 covers 16 residues. The V gene end was trimmed by 2 bases and the J gene end by 4 bases; junction bases not matched to a gene: 9. The germline CDR1 and CDR2 sequences are MNHEY and SMNVEV (reference sequence). The CDR3 DNA reads TGTGCCAGCAGTTTAGGTCGACAGGGGCCCTCAGAGACCCAGTACTTC. Protein sequence: CASSLGRQGPSETQYF.

This chain uses TRBV4-1 with TRBJ1-1; the match to TRBD1 covers 7 bases. Germline lookup yields CDR1 MGHRA and CDR2 YSYEKL. Germline trimming cut 4 bases from V and 4 bases from J; bases unmatched to any gene: 12. The CDR3 runs to 16 residues. CDR3 residues: CASSLGKTGVTTEAFF. CDR3 nucleotide sequence: TGCGCCAGCAGCCTAGGCAAAACAGGGGTTACCACTGAAGCTTTCTTT.

The chain has TRBV7-2 and TRBJ1-1; 11 bases are shared with TRBD1. CDR1 is SGHTA and CDR2 is FQGNSA in the germline V gene. V shed 0 bases and J 4 bases; nucleotides not matched to a gene: 7. This CDR3 spans 17 amino acids. CDR3 nucleotides: TGTGCCAGCAGCTTAGCCCCGGGGACAGGGGGTTTCACTGAAGCTTTCTTT. As protein: CASSLAPGTGGFTEAFF.

The rearrangement uses TRBV7-2 and TRBJ2-5, with D uncertain. The CDR3 totals 13 residues. The germline CDR1 and CDR2 sequences are SGHTA and FQGNSA. Trimming stripped 0 bases from V and 1 base from J, with 3 bases between. In DNA, the CDR3 is TGTGCCAGCAGCTTAGCCCTCCAAGAGACCCAGTACTTC. It specifies CASSLALQETQYF.

This clone showed up just once. The chain is built from TRBV7-2 and TRBJ1-6; tentatively, D is TRBD1 (5 bases). V lost 5 bases and J lost 6, with 26 bases in between. The CDR3 is made up of 19 amino acids. In germline, CDR1 is SGHTA, CDR2 FQGNSA. In DNA form, the CDR3 reads TGTGCCAGCAGCCTGAACCTCTCTTTGGGACGTCAGGTTAATTCACCCCTCCACTTT. Its translation: CASSLNLSLGRQVNSPLHF.